The 20 T cell receptor beta chains below come from one sample, sequenced in a study of shared T cell receptors in the human thymus. The data were produced by immunoSEQ multiplex PCR, yet TCRdb's version contains in-frame clones alone and is incomplete. Found here are some 720,000 clones, roughly 90% of them singletons; the top ten hold approximately 0.01%. This sample was shared with a second study, whose subject was human thymus T cells.

What was sequenced was thymocytes. These receptors were obtained from a boy younger than two with a congenital heart defect.

This clone was recorded once. This rearrangement joins TRBV9 to TRBJ2-1; 8 nucleotides agree with TRBD2. In germline, CDR1 is SGDLS, CDR2 YYNGEE. The CDR3 consists of 15 residues. The junction had 9 bases not matched to a gene; V was cut back by 1 base and J by 9 bases. The CDR3 DNA reads as TGTGCCAGCAGCGTATCCAGCGGGAGAAGCGGTGAGCAGTTCTTC. Translated, it gives CASSVSSGRSGEQFF.

The CDR3 loop reads CASSARRGRKSTGELFF. The CDR3 region has the DNA TGCGCCAGCAGCGCCCGTCGGGGGAGGAAGAGCACCGGGGAGCTGTTTTTT. The chain links TRBV4-1 to TRBJ2-2; the D gene is possibly TRBD2 (6 bases). Trimming pared 5 bases from V and 4 bases from J, leaving 20 bases between. CDR1 is MGHRA, CDR2 YSYEKL, per germline. CDR3 size: 17 residues.

The rearrangement uses TRBV5-1 and TRBJ2-1, with 14 bases aligning to TRBD2. Unmatched junction bases numbered 18, after V lost 4 bases and J lost 6 bases. The CDR3 covers 20 residues. Germline assignment: CDR1 SGHRS and CDR2 YFSETQ. CDR3 bases: TGCGCCAGCAGCCGCCGGGTCCCGGGACTAGCGGGAGTGGGTCCCAATGAGCAGTTCTTC. As protein: CASSRRVPGLAGVGPNEQFF.

This CDR3 reads CASSYGAGSNQPQHF. DNA for the CDR3: TGTGCCAGCAGTTACGGGGCAGGTAGCAATCAGCCCCAGCATTTT. J is TRBJ1-5 and V is TRBV6-5; D possibly corresponds to TRBD1 (5 bases). The germline CDR1 and CDR2 sequences are MNHEY and SVGAGI. The CDR3 runs 15 residues. With 2 bases removed from V and 0 bases from J, the gap between germline ends came to 8 bases.

The genes are TRBV27 and TRBJ1-2, with unresolved D. The germline V and J ends were trimmed by 4 bases and 4 bases, with 13 bases remaining between them. The germline CDR1 and CDR2 sequences are MNHEY and SMNVEV (reference sequence). The CDR3 covers 14 residues. The CDR3 DNA reads TGTGCCAGCAGTTGTACGGTACCTCCCTATGGCTACACCTTC. This sequence encodes CASSCTVPPYGYTF.

V gene TRBV11-3 combines with J gene TRBJ2-7; possibly TRBD2 for D (5 bases). Germline loops: CDR1 SGHNT, CDR2 YENEEA. The CDR3 loop spans 16 amino acids. Trimming shortened V by 4 bases and J by 7 bases, and 23 bases separated the two germline ends. CDR3 protein: CASSSSGGPFPSEQYF. The DNA of the CDR3 is TGTGCCAGCAGCTCCTCTGGCGGGCCCTTCCCCTCTGAGCAGTACTTC.

The chain recombines TRBV27 with TRBJ2-1, with 9 bases that match TRBD1. CDR1 is MNHEY, CDR2 SMNVEV, per germline (reference sequence). J was trimmed by 0 bases and V by 3 bases; bases with no gene match: 3. This CDR3 is built from 16 residues. CDR3 residues: CASSLGQGRSYNEQFF. CDR3 coding DNA: TGTGCCAGCAGTTTGGGACAGGGCCGCTCCTACAATGAGCAGTTCTTC.

The rearrangement uses TRBV5-1 and TRBJ2-2; no clear D gene. This CDR3 spans 17 amino acids. Trimming removed 4 bases from V and 2 bases from J, with 18 bases in between. Germline-derived CDR1 and CDR2 are SGHRS and YFSETQ. DNA of the CDR3: TGCGCCAGCAGCCCGGGTCCCTTGAGACTTAACACCGGGGAGCTGTTTTTT. Its protein is CASSPGPLRLNTGELFF. The complete variable domain, with remaining parts taken from reference TRBV5-1 and TRBJ2-2, reads KAGVTQTPRYLIKTRGQQVTLSCSPISGHRSVSWYQQTPGQGLQFLFEYFSETQRNKGNFPGRFSGRQFSNSRSEMNVSTLELGDSALYLCASSPGPLRLNTGELFFGEGSRLTVL.

The chain is built from TRBV13 and TRBJ2-1; TRBD2 aligns across 11 bases. The CDR3 loop spans 17 amino acids. Germline CDR1 is PRHDT and CDR2 is FYEKMQ (reference sequence). With 6 bases clipped from V and 6 bases from J, the junction kept 13 bases outside the gene matches. The CDR3 loop is CASRRTSGPPSSNEQFF. In DNA, the CDR3 is TGTGCCAGCAGACGGACTAGCGGGCCCCCCAGCAGCAATGAGCAGTTCTTC.

This chain uses TRBV11-2 with TRBJ1-1, with a tentative D call TRBD1 (5 bases). V was cut by 8 bases and J by 2 bases, with 12 bases left in between. This CDR3 is 13 amino acids long. The germline CDR1 and CDR2 sequences are SGHAT and FQNNGV. This chain's CDR3 is CASVRGDNTEAFF. The CDR3 DNA reads TGTGCCAGCGTCCGGGGGGACAACACTGAAGCTTTCTTT.

The CDR3 sequence: CASTTPGVVYTGELFF. The CDR3, as DNA: TGTGCCAGCACCACCCCGGGGGTTGTCTACACCGGGGAGCTGTTTTTT. This chain joins TRBV7-9 and TRBJ2-2; possibly TRBD2 for D (6 bases). The CDR3 sequence is 16 residues long. Trimming took off 7 bases at V and 3 bases at J, with 18 bases between the two ends. Germline CDR1 and CDR2: SEHNR and FQNEAQ (reference sequence). The variable domain in full, completed from reference TRBV7-9 and TRBJ2-2, reads DTGVSQNPRHKITKRGQNVTFRCDPISEHNRLYWYRQTLGQGPEFLTYFQNEAQLEKSRLLSDRFSAERPKGSFSTLEIQRTEQGDSAMYLCASTTPGVVYTGELFFGEGSRLTVL.

This clone was observed once. V usage is TRBV7-9 and J usage is TRBJ2-3, with 11 bases lining up with TRBD2. CDR1 SEHNR and CDR2 FQNEAQ come from the germline V gene (reference sequence). This CDR3 region has 17 residues. J lost 6 bases, V lost 5 bases, and 13 bases had no gene match. Written as DNA, the CDR3 is TGTGCCAGCAGCCAATTTAGCGGGAGGGCGGTTTGGGATACGCAGTATTTT. As protein: CASSQFSGRAVWDTQYF.

Here the CDR3 reads CASSAVTRADTQYF. The CDR3 region has the DNA TGTGCCAGCAGCGCAGTTACCAGGGCAGATACGCAGTATTTT. The chain links TRBV5-5 to TRBJ2-3, with D perhaps matching TRBD1 (5 bases). The CDR3 covers 14 residues. Looked up from germline, CDR1 is SGHKS and CDR2 is YYEKEE (reference sequence). The V and J ends lost 4 bases and 4 bases respectively, with 13 bases between them.

The V and J genes are TRBV11-2 and TRBJ2-7, with a weak D call TRBD2 (6 bases). This CDR3 has 17 residues. Per the germline V gene, CDR1 is SGHAT and CDR2 is FQNNGV. The germline V and J ends were trimmed by 5 bases and 0 bases, with 20 bases remaining between them. The CDR3 is CASSPSLARQSSYEQYF. The CDR3 coding sequence is TGTGCCAGCAGCCCAAGCCTAGCGAGGCAGAGCTCCTACGAGCAGTACTTC.

The chain joins TRBV7-9 to TRBJ1-5; D is unclear. From germline, CDR1 is SEHNR and CDR2 FQNEAQ (reference sequence). The ends were cut back, 6 bases at V and 11 bases at J, with 20 bases in the middle. This CDR3 contains 14 residues. CDR3 coding DNA: TGTGCCAGCAGATTTCTCTGGAGGCAAACCACCCAGCATTTT. Protein product: CASRFLWRQTTQHF. The whole variable domain, filled in from reference TRBV7-9 and TRBJ1-5, reads DTGVSQNPRHKITKRGQNVTFRCDPISEHNRLYWYRQTLGQGPEFLTYFQNEAQLEKSRLLSDRFSAERPKGSFSTLEIQRTEQGDSAMYLCASRFLWRQTTQHFGDGTRLSIL.

This clone was detected once. This sequence joins TRBV10-2 and TRBJ1-2; no firm D call. Germline V CDR1 and CDR2: WSHSY, SAAADI. V lost 7 bases and J lost 2, with 14 bases in between. The length of the CDR3 is 14 residues. CDR3 in DNA: TGCGCCAGCATAGGTGACATTCCCAACTATGGCTACACCTTC. Protein: CASIGDIPNYGYTF.

The chain employs TRBV11-2 and TRBJ2-7, with a weak D call TRBD2 (5 bases). Germline V gene data show CDR1 as SGHAT and CDR2 as FQNNGV. Trimming cost V 1 base and J 5 bases, with 15 bases left between them. The CDR3 is 15 amino acids. The CDR3 reads CASSLGSGPWDEQYF. Here the CDR3 DNA reads TGTGCCAGCAGCTTAGGGAGCGGCCCTTGGGACGAGCAGTACTTC.

V usage is TRBV7-2 and J usage is TRBJ2-5, with 11 positions matching TRBD2. Germline trimming cut 0 bases from V and 4 bases from J; bases unmatched to any gene: 7. CDR1 and CDR2 (germline): SGHTA, FQGNSA. The CDR3 totals 17 residues. The CDR3 spells CASSLATSGSPGETQYF. As DNA, the CDR3 is TGTGCCAGCAGCTTAGCCACTAGCGGGAGTCCGGGAGAGACCCAGTACTTC.

The gene calls are TRBV7-9 and TRBJ1-1, with no clear D. The CDR3 covers 13 residues. The V end lost 5 bases, the J end lost 4 bases, and 11 bases lay between the germline ends. Looked up from germline, CDR1 is SEHNR and CDR2 is FQNEAQ (reference sequence). The CDR3 reads CASSPETGTEAFF. Written as DNA, the CDR3 is TGTGCCAGCAGCCCCGAGACGGGCACTGAAGCTTTCTTT.

V gene TRBV7-9 combines with J gene TRBJ2-1; 8 nucleotides line up with TRBD1. CDR3 length: 15 residues. Germline CDR1 is SEHNR and CDR2 is FQNEAQ (reference sequence). The V gene end was trimmed by 5 bases and the J gene end by 7 bases; junction bases not matched to a gene: 10. In DNA form, the CDR3 reads TGTGCCAGCAGCCCGGACAGGGCCTTCACAAATGAGCAGTTCTTC. Amino acids: CASSPDRAFTNEQFF. Supplemented by reference TRBV7-9 and TRBJ2-1, the full variable domain reads DTGVSQNPRHKITKRGQNVTFRCDPISEHNRLYWYRQTLGQGPEFLTYFQNEAQLEKSRLLSDRFSAERPKGSFSTLEIQRTEQGDSAMYLCASSPDRAFTNEQFFGPGTRLTVL.